The present T cell receptor (beta chain) was sequenced within a study of Tregs in tolerant kidney transplant recipients. Trimming removed 0 bases from V and 3 bases from J, with 4 bases in between. Germline loops: CDR1 LGHNA, CDR2 YNFKEQ. The CDR3 spans 13 residues. Sequenced by immunoSEQ multiplex PCR; TCRdb stores in-frame clones only, minus some. The table shows approximately 43,000 clones, with roughly 89% occurring only once. The chain links TRBV4-2 to TRBJ2-3; D ambiguous. Source material: Tregs from blood. The sequence derives from a human donor in good health. CDR3 bases: TGTGCCAGCAGCCAAGACAGGACAGATACGCAGTATTTT. Translating gives CASSQDRTDTQYF.